This is a list of T cell receptor beta chains from one sample in a study of cytomegalovirus exposure and HLA in healthy donors. Repertoires were generated with immunoSEQ multiplex PCR, while TCRdb's copy carries only in-frame clones and drops some. The sample's table shows more than 45,000 clones. Sequenced: PBMCs. The receptors here all came from a young woman in good health and CMV-seropositive. CDR3s include the opening cysteine and the closing phenylalanine or tryptophan. A D gene is named only where the DNA matches it firmly.

>TRBJ2-7|15|TRBV6-5|TRBD1
CASSSPGQGAYEQYF
TGTGCCAGCAGTTCGCCCGGACAGGGGGCCTACGAGCAGTACTTC
>TRBJ1-6|15|TRBV6-6|-
CASSFQQSYHSPLHF
TGTGCCAGCAGTTTTCAACAGAGCTACCATTCACCCCTCCACTTT
>TRBJ1-4|15|TRBV25-1|TRBD1
CASSGGGATNEKLFF
TGTGCCAGCAGTGGAGGGGGCGCAACTAATGAAAAACTGTTTTTT
>TRBJ2-1|13|TRBV6-1|-
CASHRDIDNEQFF
TGTGCCAGCCACCGGGACATAGACAATGAGCAGTTCTTC
>TRBJ1-3|17|TRBV5-1|TRBD1
CASSLAPLTGAGNTIYF
TGCGCCAGCAGCTTGGCCCCTCTGACAGGGGCTGGAAACACCATATATTTT
>TRBJ2-5|15|TRBV5-6|-
CASSLELAPQETQYF
TGTGCCAGCAGCTTAGAACTAGCACCTCAAGAGACCCAGTACTTC
>TRBJ2-3|15|TRBV6-5|TRBD1
CASSRGTGGTDTQYF
TGTGCCAGCAGTAGGGGGACAGGGGGGACAGATACGCAGTATTTT
>TRBJ2-1|16|TRBV7-9|TRBD2
CASSQERAGGPREQFF
TGTGCCAGCAGCCAAGAACGAGCGGGAGGGCCACGGGAGCAGTTCTTC
>TRBJ2-3|14|TRBV7-9|TRBD1
CASTGDSSTDTQYF
TGTGCCAGCACCGGGGACAGCAGCACAGATACGCAGTATTTT
>TRBJ2-7|16|TRBV5-1|-
CASSLYLARPPYEQYF
TGCGCCAGCAGCTTATATTTAGCGAGGCCCCCCTACGAGCAGTACTTC
>TRBJ2-1|13|TRBV7-3|-
CASSRGGNNEQFF
TGTGCCAGCAGCAGAGGCGGAAACAATGAGCAGTTCTTC
>TRBJ2-1|15|TRBV11-3|-
CASSLAYSSYNEQFF
TGTGCCAGCAGCCTCGCGTACAGCTCCTACAATGAGCAGTTCTTC
>TRBJ2-2|14|TRBV6-4|-
CASSDSTSTGELFF
TGTGCCAGCAGTGACTCGACTAGCACCGGGGAGCTGTTTTTT
>TRBJ1-3|14|TRBV25-1|TRBD1
CASSGQGARNTIYF
TGTGCCAGCAGCGGACAGGGGGCAAGAAACACCATATATTTT
>TRBJ2-6|16|TRBV5-1|-
CASSSPQGSGANVLTF
TGCGCCAGCAGCTCCCCCCAGGGGTCCGGGGCCAACGTCCTGACTTTC
>TRBJ1-2|11|TRBV9|TRBD1
CASRAGGGYTF
TGTGCCAGCAGGGCAGGGGGAGGCTACACCTTC
>TRBJ2-7|15|TRBV5-1|-
CASSLSPSSSYEQYF
TGCGCCAGCAGCTTGAGCCCTAGCTCCTCCTACGAGCAGTACTTC
>TRBJ1-2|15|TRBV12-5|TRBD1
CASGNSGTGVGGYTF
TGTGCTAGTGGAAACTCCGGGACAGGGGTTGGAGGCTACACCTTC
>TRBJ1-5|17|TRBV10-1|TRBD1
CASNRPRTGYFNQPQHF
TGCGCCAGCAATCGGCCCCGGACAGGGTACTTCAATCAGCCCCAGCATTTT
>TRBJ2-2|13|TRBV9|-
CASRQGGTGELFF
TGTGCCAGCAGACAGGGTGGCACCGGGGAGCTGTTTTTT
>TRBJ2-2|15|TRBV9|TRBD1
CASSVEGQGAGELFF
TGTGCCAGCAGCGTAGAGGGACAGGGGGCCGGGGAGCTGTTTTTT
>TRBJ1-1|15|TRBV30|TRBD1
CAWKEQGARETEAFF
TGTGCCTGGAAAGAACAGGGGGCGCGGGAGACTGAAGCTTTCTTT
>TRBJ2-7|14|TRBV4-1|TRBD1
CASSQGLQGSEQYF
TGCGCCAGCAGCCAAGGACTACAGGGGAGCGAGCAGTACTTC
>TRBJ1-2|14|TRBV5-6|TRBD1
CASSLPGTGYGYTF
TGTGCCAGCAGCTTACCGGGGACAGGCTATGGCTACACCTTC
>TRBJ2-7|13|TRBV30|-
CAWRRGPSYEQYF
TGTGCCTGGCGCAGGGGCCCCTCCTACGAGCAGTACTTC
>TRBJ2-2|16|TRBV15|TRBD1
CATSRGTGEVTGELFF
TGTGCCACCAGCAGAGGGACAGGGGAGGTTACCGGGGAGCTGTTTTTT
>TRBJ1-4|14|TRBV18|-
CASSPYQGDEKLFF
TGTGCCAGCTCACCATATCAGGGTGATGAAAAACTGTTTTTT
>TRBJ1-5|14|TRBV25-1|TRBD1
CASSDAGGNQPQHF
TGTGCCAGCAGTGATGCAGGGGGAAATCAGCCCCAGCATTTT
>TRBJ2-7|13|TRBV10-1|TRBD1
CASSRDRGHEQYF
TGCGCCAGCAGCCGGGACAGGGGGCACGAGCAGTACTTC